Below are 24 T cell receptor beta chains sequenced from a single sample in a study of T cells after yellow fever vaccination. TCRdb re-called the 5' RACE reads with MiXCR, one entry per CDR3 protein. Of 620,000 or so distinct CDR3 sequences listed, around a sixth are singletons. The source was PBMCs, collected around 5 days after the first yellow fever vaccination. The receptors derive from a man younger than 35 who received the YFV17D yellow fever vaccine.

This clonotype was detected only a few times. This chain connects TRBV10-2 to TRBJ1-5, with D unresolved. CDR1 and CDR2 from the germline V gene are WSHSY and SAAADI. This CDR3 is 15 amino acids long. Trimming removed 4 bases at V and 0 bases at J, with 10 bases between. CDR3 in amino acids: CASSGGRTSNQPQHF. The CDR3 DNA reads TGCGCCAGCAGTGGTGGCAGGACTAGCAATCAGCCCCAGCATTTT.

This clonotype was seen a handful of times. The CDR3, as DNA: TGTGCAGGACGGTTAGGGACGAACACCGGGGAGCTGTTTTTT. This gives the protein CAGRLGTNTGELFF. The V and J genes are TRBV11-2 and TRBJ2-2, with unresolved D. Germline V lookup: CDR1 SGHAT, CDR2 FQNNGV. The CDR3 runs 14 residues.

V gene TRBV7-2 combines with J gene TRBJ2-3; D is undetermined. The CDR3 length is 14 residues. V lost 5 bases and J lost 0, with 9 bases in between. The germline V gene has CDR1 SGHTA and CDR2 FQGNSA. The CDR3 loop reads CASSPSASTDTQYF. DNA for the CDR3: TGTGCCAGCAGCCCATCCGCTAGCACAGATACGCAGTATTTT.

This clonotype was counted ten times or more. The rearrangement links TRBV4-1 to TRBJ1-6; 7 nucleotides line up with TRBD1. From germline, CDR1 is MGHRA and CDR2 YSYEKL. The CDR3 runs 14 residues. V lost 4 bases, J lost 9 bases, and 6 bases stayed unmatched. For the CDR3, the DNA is TGCGCCAGCAGCCCCGGGACAGAGGGTTCACCCCTCCACTTT. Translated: CASSPGTEGSPLHF.

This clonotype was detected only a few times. The CDR3 DNA follows: TGTGCCAGCAACGCACCGGGACGACCCCTCCACTTT. It yields the protein CASNAPGRPLHF. The rearrangement uses TRBV2 and TRBJ1-6, with D maybe TRBD1 (5 bases). Germline-derived CDR1 and CDR2 are SNHLY and FYNNEI. The ends were cut back, 7 bases at V and 12 bases at J, with 13 bases in the middle. The CDR3 totals 12 residues.

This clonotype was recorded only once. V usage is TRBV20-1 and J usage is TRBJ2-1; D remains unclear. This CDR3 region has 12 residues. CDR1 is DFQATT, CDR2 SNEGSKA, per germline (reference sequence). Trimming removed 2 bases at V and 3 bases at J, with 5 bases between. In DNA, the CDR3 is TGCAGTGCTAGAATAGACTACAATGAGCAGTTCTTC. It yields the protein CSARIDYNEQFF.

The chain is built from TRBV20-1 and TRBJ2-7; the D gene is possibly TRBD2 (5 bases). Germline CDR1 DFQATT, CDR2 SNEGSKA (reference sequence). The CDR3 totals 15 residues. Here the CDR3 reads CTSPGEGRLLTEQYF. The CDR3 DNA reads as TGCACCTCCCCCGGTGAGGGCCGATTACTTACCGAGCAGTACTTC.

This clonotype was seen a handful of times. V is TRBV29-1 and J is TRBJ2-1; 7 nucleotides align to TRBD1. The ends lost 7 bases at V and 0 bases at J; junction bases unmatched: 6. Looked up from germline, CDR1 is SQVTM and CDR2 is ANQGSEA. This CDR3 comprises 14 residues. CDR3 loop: CSGDSTSSYNEQFF. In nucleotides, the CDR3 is TGCAGCGGGGACAGTACTAGCTCCTACAATGAGCAGTTCTTC.

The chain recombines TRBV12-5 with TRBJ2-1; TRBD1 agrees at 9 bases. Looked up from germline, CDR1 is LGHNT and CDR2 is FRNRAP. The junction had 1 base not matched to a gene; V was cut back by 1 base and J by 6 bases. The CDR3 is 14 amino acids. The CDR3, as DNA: TGTGCTAGTGGTTTGGGGACAGGGGTCAATGAGCAGTTCTTC. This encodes CASGLGTGVNEQFF.

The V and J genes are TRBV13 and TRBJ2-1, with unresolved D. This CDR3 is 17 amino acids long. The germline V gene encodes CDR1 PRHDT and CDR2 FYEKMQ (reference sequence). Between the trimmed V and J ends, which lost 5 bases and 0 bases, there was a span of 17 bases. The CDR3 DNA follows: TGTGCCAGCAGCCCCTTATTGAGCCTCGACTCCTACAATGAGCAGTTCTTC. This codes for CASSPLLSLDSYNEQFF.

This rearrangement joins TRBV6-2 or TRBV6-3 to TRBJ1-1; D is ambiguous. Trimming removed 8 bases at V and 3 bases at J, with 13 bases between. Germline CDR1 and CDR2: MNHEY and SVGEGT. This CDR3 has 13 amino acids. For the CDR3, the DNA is TGTGCCAGCGAAACGGGTGGATACACTGAAGCTTTCTTT. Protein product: CASETGGYTEAFF.

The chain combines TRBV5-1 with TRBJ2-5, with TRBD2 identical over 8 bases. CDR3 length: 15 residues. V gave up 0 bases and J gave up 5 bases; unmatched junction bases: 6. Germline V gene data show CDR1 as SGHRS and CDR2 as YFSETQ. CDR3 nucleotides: TGCGCCAGCAGCTTGGTTAGCGGGAAAGGGGAGACCCAGTACTTC. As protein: CASSLVSGKGETQYF.

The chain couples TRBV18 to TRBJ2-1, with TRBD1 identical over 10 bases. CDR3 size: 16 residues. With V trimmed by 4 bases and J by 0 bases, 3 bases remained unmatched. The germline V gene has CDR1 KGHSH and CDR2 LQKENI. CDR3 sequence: CASSQTGGSSYNEQFF. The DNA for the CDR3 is TGTGCCAGCTCACAGACAGGGGGCAGCTCCTACAATGAGCAGTTCTTC.

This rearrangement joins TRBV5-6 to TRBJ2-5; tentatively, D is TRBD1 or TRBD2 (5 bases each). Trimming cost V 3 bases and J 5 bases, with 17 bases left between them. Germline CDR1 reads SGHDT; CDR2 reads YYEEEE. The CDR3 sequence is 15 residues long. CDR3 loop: CASSYRDGVVETQYF. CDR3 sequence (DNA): TGTGCCAGCAGCTACCGGGACGGAGTGGTGGAGACCCAGTACTTC.

CDR3 residues: CATTRDRWLYTEAFF. CDR3 bases: TGTGCCACGACCCGGGACAGGTGGTTATACACTGAAGCTTTCTTT. The chain employs TRBV7-9 and TRBJ1-1, with 8 positions matching TRBD1. V was pared by 10 bases and J by 3 bases, with 13 bases of the junction left unmatched. The CDR3 is 15 residues long. The V gene's germline CDR1 is SEHNR and CDR2 FQNEAQ (reference sequence).

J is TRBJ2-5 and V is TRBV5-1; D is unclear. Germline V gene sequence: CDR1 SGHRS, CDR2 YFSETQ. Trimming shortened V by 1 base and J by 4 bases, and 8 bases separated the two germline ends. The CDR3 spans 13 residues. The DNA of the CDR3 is TGCGCCAGCAGCTTGAGTGAGTTAGAGACCCAGTACTTC. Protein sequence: CASSLSELETQYF.

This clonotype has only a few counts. The CDR3 DNA is TGTGCCAGCAGCGCACAGGGAATTGACACCGGGGAGCTGTTTTTT. Its translation: CASSAQGIDTGELFF. The chain combines TRBV9 with TRBJ2-2, with a weak D call TRBD1 (6 bases). Trimming stripped 3 bases from V and 3 bases from J, with 12 bases between. Germline V gene data show CDR1 as SGDLS and CDR2 as YYNGEE. This CDR3 spans 15 amino acids.

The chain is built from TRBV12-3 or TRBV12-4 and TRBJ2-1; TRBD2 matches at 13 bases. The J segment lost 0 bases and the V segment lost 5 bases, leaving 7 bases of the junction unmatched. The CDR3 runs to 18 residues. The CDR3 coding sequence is TGTGCCAGCAGTCGACTAGCGGGGGGCCCAAGCTCCTACAATGAGCAGTTCTTC. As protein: CASSRLAGGPSSYNEQFF.

The chain's CDR3 is CASSQEQGRGTEAFF. CDR3 nucleotides: TGCGCCAGCAGTCAAGAACAGGGAAGGGGAACTGAAGCTTTCTTT. The chain links TRBV23-1 to TRBJ1-1, with D maybe TRBD1 (6 bases). TRBV23-1 is noted as an ORF with a role that remains uncertain. The V and J ends lost 2 bases and 5 bases respectively, with 15 bases between them. The CDR3 loop spans 15 amino acids.

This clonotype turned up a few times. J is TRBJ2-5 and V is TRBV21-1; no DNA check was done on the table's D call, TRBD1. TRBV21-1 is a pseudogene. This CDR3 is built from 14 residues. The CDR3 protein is CASSKDTGKETQYF. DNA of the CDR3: TGTGCCAGCAGCAAAGATACAGGGAAAGAGACCCAGTACTTC.

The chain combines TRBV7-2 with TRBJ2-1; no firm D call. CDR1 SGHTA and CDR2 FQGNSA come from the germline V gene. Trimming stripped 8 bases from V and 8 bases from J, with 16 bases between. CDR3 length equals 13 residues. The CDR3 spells CASLITPRDEQFF. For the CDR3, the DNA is TGTGCCAGCTTAATAACCCCTCGGGATGAGCAGTTCTTC.

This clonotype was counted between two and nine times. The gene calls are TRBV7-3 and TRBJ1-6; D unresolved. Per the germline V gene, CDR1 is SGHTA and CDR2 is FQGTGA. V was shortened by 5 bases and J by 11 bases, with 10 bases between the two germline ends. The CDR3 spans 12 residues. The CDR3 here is CASSSGEPPLHF. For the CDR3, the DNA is TGTGCCAGCAGCAGCGGCGAGCCACCCCTCCACTTT.

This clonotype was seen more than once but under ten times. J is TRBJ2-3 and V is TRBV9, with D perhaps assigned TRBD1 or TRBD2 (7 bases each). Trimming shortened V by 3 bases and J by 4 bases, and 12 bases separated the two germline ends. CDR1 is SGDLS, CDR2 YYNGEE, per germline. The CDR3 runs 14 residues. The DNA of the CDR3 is TGTGCCAGCAGCGGGGGAGGGGGCGCAGATACGCAGTATTTT. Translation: CASSGGGGADTQYF.

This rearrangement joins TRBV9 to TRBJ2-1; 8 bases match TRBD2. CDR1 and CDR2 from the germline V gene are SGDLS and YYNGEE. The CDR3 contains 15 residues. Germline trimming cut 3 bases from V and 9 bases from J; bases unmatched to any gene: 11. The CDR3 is CASSAAGGAFREQFF. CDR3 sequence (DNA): TGTGCCAGCAGCGCTGCCGGGGGGGCCTTCCGTGAGCAGTTCTTC.